Presented here are 27 T cell receptor beta chains from one specimen sequenced in a study of graft-versus-host responses after intestinal transplantation. Profiling relied on immunoSEQ multiplex PCR, and the TCRdb table lists in-frame clones only, not all of them. This table holds some 82,000 clones, around 87% found once. Their antigens are not known. The sample consisted of unstimulated CD8+ T cells sorted from spleen or lymph node cells, taken before transplant. The receptors were sampled from a human donor who was the organ donor for an intestinal transplant.

This clone was seen once. This chain joins TRBV4-2 and TRBJ2-7; D call uncertain. V was cut by 1 base and J by 2 bases, with 27 bases left in between. CDR3 size: 20 residues. Germline-derived CDR1 and CDR2 are LGHNA and YNFKEQ. The CDR3 spells CASSQVEAVVKGPMTYEQYF. CDR3 in DNA: TGTGCCAGCAGCCAAGTCGAGGCTGTAGTAAAAGGGCCGATGACCTACGAGCAGTACTTC.

The V and J genes are TRBV5-1 and TRBJ2-5; no definite D call. Germline V lookup: CDR1 SGHRS, CDR2 YFSETQ. This CDR3 is built from 14 residues. The V end lost 4 bases, the J end lost 4 bases, and 14 bases lay between the germline ends. The CDR3 here is CASSRYIIVETQYF. CDR3 coding DNA: TGCGCCAGCAGCCGTTATATAATAGTAGAGACCCAGTACTTC.

This chain connects TRBV30 to TRBJ2-1; D is possibly TRBD1 or TRBD2 (5 bases each). V shed 5 bases and J shed 9 bases, with 14 bases lying between them. The germline CDR1 and CDR2 sequences are GTSNPN and SVGIG (reference sequence). CDR3 length: 12 amino acids. The CDR3 loop reads CAWRGSSSEQFF. The CDR3, as DNA: TGTGCCTGGCGGGGCTCATCAAGTGAGCAGTTCTTC.

The chain couples TRBV30 to TRBJ1-1; D ambiguous. Trimming stripped 4 bases from V and 5 bases from J, with 17 bases between. Germline lookup yields CDR1 GTSNPN and CDR2 SVGIG (reference sequence). The CDR3 has 14 amino acids. The CDR3 DNA reads TGTGCCTGGACCGTAGGGATCTCGTGGACTGAAGCTTTCTTT. It codes for CAWTVGISWTEAFF.

The rearrangement links TRBV7-8 to TRBJ2-2; 9 nucleotides line up with TRBD1. The germline V gene encodes CDR1 SGHVS and CDR2 FQNEAQ. There are 17 residues in the CDR3. V gave up 3 bases and J gave up 4 bases; unmatched junction bases: 9. Written as DNA, the CDR3 is TGTGCCAGCAGCTTGGGAGGGACAGGGCGAGGCACCGGGGAGCTGTTTTTT. Translating gives CASSLGGTGRGTGELFF.

The chain uses TRBV11-2 and TRBJ1-2; D remains unclear. The CDR3 has 16 amino acids. Trimming shortened V by 0 bases and J by 3 bases, and 14 bases separated the two germline ends. The germline V gene encodes CDR1 SGHAT and CDR2 FQNNGV. CDR3 sequence (DNA): TGTGCCAGCAGCTTAGAGGTGCGGGGTTTCGACTATGGCTACACCTTC. Translation: CASSLEVRGFDYGYTF.

The chain employs TRBV5-6 and TRBJ1-5; D remains unclear. CDR1 and CDR2 (germline): SGHDT, YYEEEE. This CDR3 is 14 amino acids long. V dropped 4 bases and J dropped 5 bases, with 13 bases sitting between them. The CDR3 loop reads CASSPGRADQPQHF. Here the CDR3 DNA reads TGTGCCAGCAGCCCCGGACGGGCGGATCAGCCCCAGCATTTT.

This clone has a single count. The chain combines TRBV5-1 with TRBJ2-5; 12 bases align to TRBD2. With V trimmed by 0 bases and J by 2 bases, 8 bases remained unmatched. The CDR3 length is 18 residues. Germline V gene data show CDR1 as SGHRS and CDR2 as YFSETQ. In DNA, the CDR3 is TGCGCCAGCAGCTTGGGTCTAGCGGGGGGGCCTTGGCAAGAGACCCAGTACTTC. Translated: CASSLGLAGGPWQETQYF.

The rearrangement links TRBV27 to TRBJ2-2, with 8 positions matching TRBD1. With 3 bases clipped from V and 3 bases from J, the junction kept 3 bases outside the gene matches. Germline CDR1 MNHEY, CDR2 SMNVEV (reference sequence). The CDR3 consists of 15 residues. This chain's CDR3 is CASSFQDRDTGELFF. DNA of the CDR3: TGTGCCAGCAGTTTTCAGGACAGGGACACCGGGGAGCTGTTTTTT.

The chain has TRBV5-5 and TRBJ2-1, with D perhaps matching TRBD2 (6 bases). Trimming removed 6 bases from V and 8 bases from J, with 27 bases in between. The germline CDR1 and CDR2 sequences are SGHKS and YYEKEE (reference sequence). This CDR3 comprises 17 residues. The CDR3 protein is CASNSVGGALSGDEQFF. Here the CDR3 DNA reads TGTGCCAGCAACTCGGTCGGGGGAGCACTTTCGGGCGATGAGCAGTTCTTC.

The genes are TRBV7-9 and TRBJ2-3; D not certain. Trimming shortened V by 4 bases and J by 0 bases, and 14 bases separated the two germline ends. Germline assignment: CDR1 SEHNR and CDR2 FQNEAQ (reference sequence). The CDR3 has 16 residues. CDR3 coding DNA: TGTGCCAGCAGCTCCCCGCTACAACCGAGCACAGATACGCAGTATTTT. Amino acids: CASSSPLQPSTDTQYF.

The sample holds one count of this clone. The V call is TRBV6-5, the J call TRBJ2-1; D is ambiguous. The CDR3 loop spans 15 amino acids. Germline-derived CDR1 and CDR2 are MNHEY and SVGAGI. V was clipped by 6 bases and J by 0 bases, with 12 bases between them. This chain's CDR3 is CASSISPGSYNEQFF. The DNA for the CDR3 is TGTGCCAGCAGCATTAGCCCCGGCTCCTACAATGAGCAGTTCTTC.

The V call is TRBV27, the J call TRBJ1-1; 10 bases map to TRBD1. CDR1 MNHEY and CDR2 SMNVEV come from the germline V gene (reference sequence). After removal of 2 bases from V and 5 bases from J, the junction contained 2 bases not matched to a gene. The CDR3 runs to 14 residues. The CDR3 DNA reads TGTGCCAGCAGTTTAGTGGGACAGGGGACTGAAGCTTTCTTT. Protein product: CASSLVGQGTEAFF.

The chain employs TRBV28 and TRBJ2-1; 10 bases line up with TRBD2. Trimming cost V 6 bases and J 4 bases; bases outside gene matches: 6. The CDR3 consists of 15 residues. Per germline, CDR1 MDHEN and CDR2 SYDVKM. The CDR3 loop reads CASSLSGGLYNEQFF. The CDR3 DNA reads as TGTGCCAGCAGCCTTAGCGGGGGGCTGTACAATGAGCAGTTCTTC.

This clone was observed once. The chain recombines TRBV7-3 with TRBJ1-3; D perhaps matches TRBD1 (5 bases). The CDR3 is 16 amino acids. The germline V gene has CDR1 SGHTA and CDR2 FQGTGA. V lost 5 bases and J 0 bases, leaving 14 bases between the germline ends. CDR3 sequence reads: CASSPHGGSSGNTIYF. Written as DNA, the CDR3 is TGTGCCAGCAGCCCCCATGGGGGGAGCTCTGGAAACACCATATATTTT.

The chain joins TRBV7-7 to TRBJ1-1; D not certain. The CDR3 runs to 13 residues. Germline assignment: CDR1 SSHAT and CDR2 FNYEAQ (reference sequence). Trimming pared 1 base from V and 0 bases from J, leaving 3 bases between. The CDR3 DNA is TGTGCCAGCAGCTTAGAAGTGAACACTGAAGCTTTCTTT. Its translation: CASSLEVNTEAFF.

This chain connects TRBV7-2 to TRBJ2-7; no firm D call. The CDR3 has 15 amino acids. Trimming removed 1 base from V and 0 bases from J, with 10 bases in between. Per the germline V gene, CDR1 is SGHTA and CDR2 is FQGNSA. DNA for the CDR3: TGTGCCAGCAGCTTAGGTCGAGCGAGCTCCTACGAGCAGTACTTC. This gives the protein CASSLGRASSYEQYF. The variable domain in full, completed from reference TRBV7-2 and TRBJ2-7, reads GAGVSQSPSNKVTEKGKDVELRCDPISGHTALYWYRQSLGQGLEFLIYFQGNSAPDKSGLPSDRFSAERTGGSVSTLTIQRTQQEDSAVYLCASSLGRASSYEQYFGPGTRLTVT.

V gene TRBV7-9 combines with J gene TRBJ2-7, with no clear D. The germline gives CDR1 SEHNR, CDR2 FQNEAQ (reference sequence). Trimming cost V 5 bases and J 3 bases, with 14 bases left between them. This CDR3 is built from 14 residues. The CDR3 nucleotides read TGTGCCAGCAGCCCCACCGGGTCGGTCTACGAGCAGTACTTC. Amino acid sequence: CASSPTGSVYEQYF.

The J gene is TRBJ1-1, the V gene TRBV19; 7 nucleotides line up with TRBD1. With V trimmed by 6 bases and J by 4 bases, 5 bases remained unmatched. The CDR3 runs to 13 residues. The germline gives CDR1 LNHDA, CDR2 SQIVND (reference sequence). This CDR3 reads CASSNRGLTEAFF. For the CDR3, the DNA is TGTGCCAGTAGCAACAGGGGACTCACTGAAGCTTTCTTT.

This chain joins TRBV2 and TRBJ1-2; 8 bases line up with TRBD1. The germline V gene encodes CDR1 SNHLY and CDR2 FYNNEI. The CDR3 totals 13 residues. Unmatched junction bases numbered 5, after V lost 5 bases and J lost 6 bases. The DNA of the CDR3 is TGTGCCAGCAGTCAGGACAGGGAGGATGGCTACACCTTC. It translates to CASSQDREDGYTF.

V usage is TRBV9 and J usage is TRBJ2-2; 12 bases line up with TRBD2. The CDR3 extends over 17 amino acids. Germline-derived CDR1 and CDR2 are SGDLS and YYNGEE. J gave up 6 bases and V 0 bases, and 6 bases lay outside the gene matches. CDR3 DNA: TGTGCCAGCAGCGTAGTTTCGTCTAGCGGGGGGGCCGGGGAGCTGTTTTTT. Translated, it gives CASSVVSSSGGAGELFF.

This chain uses TRBV29-1 with TRBJ1-2, with 9 bases that match TRBD1. Germline V lookup: CDR1 SQVTM, CDR2 ANQGSEA. The CDR3 is 17 amino acids. The V gene end was trimmed by 3 bases and the J gene end by 6 bases; junction bases not matched to a gene: 17. The CDR3 here is CSVDGRWDREEKNGYTF. The CDR3 bases are TGCAGCGTTGATGGAAGGTGGGACAGGGAAGAGAAGAATGGCTACACCTTC.

This sequence joins TRBV5-4 and TRBJ2-5; no definite D call. CDR3 length: 12 residues. Germline CDR1 reads SGHNT; CDR2 reads YYREEE (reference sequence). The V end lost 4 bases, the J end lost 1 base, and 5 bases lay between the germline ends. The CDR3, as DNA: TGTGCCAGCAGCGGGGTCCAAGAGACCCAGTACTTC. Amino acid sequence: CASSGVQETQYF. The variable domain in full, completed from reference TRBV5-4 and TRBJ2-5, reads ETGVTQSPTHLIKTRGQQVTLRCSSQSGHNTVSWYQQALGQGPQFIFQYYREEENGRGNFPPRFSGLQFPNYSSELNVNALELDDSALYLCASSGVQETQYFGPGTRLLVL.

The chain recombines TRBV30 with TRBJ1-5; D might be TRBD1 (5 bases). Germline values: CDR1 GTSNPN, CDR2 SVGIG (reference sequence). The V gene lost 0 bases and the J gene lost 9 bases, with 21 bases spanning the gap. The CDR3 is 16 amino acids. The DNA for the CDR3 is TGTGCCTGGAGTGTATTTACTAGAAGGGGACTAGGGCCCCAGCATTTT. The encoded protein is CAWSVFTRRGLGPQHF.

This sequence joins TRBV7-2 and TRBJ2-2; D call uncertain. In germline, CDR1 is SGHTA, CDR2 FQGNSA. Trimming pared 3 bases from V and 4 bases from J, leaving 9 bases between. There are 14 residues in the CDR3. This CDR3 is CASSFQLGTGELFF. The CDR3 nucleotides are TGTGCCAGCAGCTTCCAGCTAGGCACCGGGGAGCTGTTTTTT. The full variable domain, in which reference TRBV7-2 and TRBJ2-2 provide the parts outside the CDR3, is GAGVSQSPSNKVTEKGKDVELRCDPISGHTALYWYRQSLGQGLEFLIYFQGNSAPDKSGLPSDRFSAERTGGSVSTLTIQRTQQEDSAVYLCASSFQLGTGELFFGEGSRLTVL.

CDR3 nucleotides: TGTGCCAGCAGCCCCCGAGGACAGGTTGAAGCTTTCTTT. It translates to CASSPRGQVEAFF. This chain uses TRBV28 with TRBJ1-1; TRBD1 matches at 7 bases. Germline-derived CDR1 and CDR2 are MDHEN and SYDVKM. This CDR3 region has 13 residues. J lost 7 bases, V lost 6 bases, and 8 bases had no gene match.

The CDR3 DNA sequence: TGTGCCAGCAGCTTTGCGGCAGGGGACTACGAGCAGTACTTC. This sequence encodes CASSFAAGDYEQYF. The rearrangement links TRBV5-5 to TRBJ2-7, with a weak D call TRBD1 (6 bases). The CDR3 covers 14 residues. Per the germline V gene, CDR1 is SGHKS and CDR2 is YYEKEE (reference sequence). Trimming pared 2 bases from V and 3 bases from J, leaving 12 bases between.